This T cell receptor beta chain was recovered during a study of blood T cells in healthy people across ages. Study in general: For every two T cells, template switching captured about one barcoded beta molecule. Study findings and constraints: From one million sequenced T cells, diversity estimates were lower bounds.

V was clipped by 1 base and J by 4 bases, with 13 bases between them. Germline V lookup: CDR1 SGHRS, CDR2 YFSETQ. This CDR3 is built from 15 residues. In regard to this clonotype: Its specificity is unknown.

With a J-beta primer mix and a sample-barcoded 5' primer, a second PCR ran about 7 to 11 cycles. Unique molecular identifiers of 12 random nucleotides labeled each cDNA. TCRdb fed the 5' RACE reads into MiXCR, producing one record per CDR3 protein. In the table there are about 680,000 distinct CDR3 sequences, about half of which are singletons. The sequenced material came from blood. The gene calls are TRBV5-1 and TRBJ2-3; D is perhaps TRBD1 (5 bases). The TCR comes from a woman between 55 and 75 years old in good health. CDR3 sequence reads: CASSLLARVPDTQYF. In nucleotides, the CDR3 is TGCGCCAGCAGCTTGCTGGCCAGGGTACCAGATACGCAGTATTTT.